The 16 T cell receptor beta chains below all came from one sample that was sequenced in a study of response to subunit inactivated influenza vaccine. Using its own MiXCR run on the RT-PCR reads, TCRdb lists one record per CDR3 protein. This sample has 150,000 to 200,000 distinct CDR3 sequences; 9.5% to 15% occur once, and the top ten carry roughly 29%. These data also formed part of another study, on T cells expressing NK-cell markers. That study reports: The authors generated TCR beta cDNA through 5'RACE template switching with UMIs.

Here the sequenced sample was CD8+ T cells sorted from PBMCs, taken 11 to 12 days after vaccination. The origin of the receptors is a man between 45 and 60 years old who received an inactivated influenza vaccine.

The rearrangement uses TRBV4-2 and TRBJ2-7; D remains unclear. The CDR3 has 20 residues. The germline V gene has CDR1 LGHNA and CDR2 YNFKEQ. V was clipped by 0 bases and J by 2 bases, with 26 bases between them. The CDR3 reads CASSQDHNQDILLGTYEQYF. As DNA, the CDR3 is TGTGCCAGCAGCCAAGATCATAACCAAGACATCCTGTTAGGCACCTACGAGCAGTACTTC.

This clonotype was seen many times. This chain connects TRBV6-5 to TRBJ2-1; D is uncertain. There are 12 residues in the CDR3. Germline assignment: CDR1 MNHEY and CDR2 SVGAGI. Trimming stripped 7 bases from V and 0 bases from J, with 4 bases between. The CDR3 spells CASIDSYNEQFF. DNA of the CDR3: TGTGCCAGCATCGACTCCTACAATGAGCAGTTCTTC.

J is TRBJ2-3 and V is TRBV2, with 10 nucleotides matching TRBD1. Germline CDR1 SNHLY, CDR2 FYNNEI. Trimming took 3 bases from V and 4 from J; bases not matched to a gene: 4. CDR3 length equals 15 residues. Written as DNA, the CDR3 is TGTGCCAGCAGTGACATCGGGACAGGGGCAGATACGCAGTATTTT. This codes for CASSDIGTGADTQYF.

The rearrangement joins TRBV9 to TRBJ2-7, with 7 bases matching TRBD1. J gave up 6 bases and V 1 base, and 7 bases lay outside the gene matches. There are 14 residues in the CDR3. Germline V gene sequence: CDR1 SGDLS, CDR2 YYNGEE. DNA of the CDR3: TGTGCCAGCAGCGTATCCCAGGGGGTTGGCGAGCAGTACTTC. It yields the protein CASSVSQGVGEQYF.

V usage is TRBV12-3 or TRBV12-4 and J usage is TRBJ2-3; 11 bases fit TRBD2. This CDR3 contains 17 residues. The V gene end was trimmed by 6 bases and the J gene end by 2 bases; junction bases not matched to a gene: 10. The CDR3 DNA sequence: TGTGCCAGCAGCGAAACCGGGGGACTAGCGGCCACAGATACGCAGTATTTT. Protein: CASSETGGLAATDTQYF.

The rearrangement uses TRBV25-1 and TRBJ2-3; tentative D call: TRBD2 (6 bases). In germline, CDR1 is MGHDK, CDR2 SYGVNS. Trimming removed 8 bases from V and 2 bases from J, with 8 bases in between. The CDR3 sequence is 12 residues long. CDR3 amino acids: CASGEDTDTQYF. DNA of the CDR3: TGTGCCAGCGGGGAGGACACAGATACGCAGTATTTT.

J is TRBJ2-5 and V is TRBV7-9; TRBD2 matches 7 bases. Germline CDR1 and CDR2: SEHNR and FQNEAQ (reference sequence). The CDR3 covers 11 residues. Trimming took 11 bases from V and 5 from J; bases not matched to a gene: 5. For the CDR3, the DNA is TGTGCCGTACTAGCGCTGGAGACCCAGTACTTC. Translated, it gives CAVLALETQYF.

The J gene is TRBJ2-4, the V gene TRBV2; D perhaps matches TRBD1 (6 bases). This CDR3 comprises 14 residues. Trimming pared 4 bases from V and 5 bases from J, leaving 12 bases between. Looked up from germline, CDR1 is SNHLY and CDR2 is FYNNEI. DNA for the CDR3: TGTGCCAGCAGTGGATACAGGGTGGAAAACATTCAGTACTTC. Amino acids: CASSGYRVENIQYF.

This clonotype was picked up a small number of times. CDR3 DNA: TGTGCCAGCAGCTTAGGGTTCGGAGCGGGAGTTCCCCCCAATGAGCAGTTCTTC. As protein: CASSLGFGAGVPPNEQFF. This rearrangement joins TRBV11-2 to TRBJ2-1; 8 bases are shared with TRBD2. With V trimmed by 1 base and J by 6 bases, 14 bases remained unmatched. This CDR3 region has 18 residues. The V gene's germline CDR1 is SGHAT and CDR2 FQNNGV.

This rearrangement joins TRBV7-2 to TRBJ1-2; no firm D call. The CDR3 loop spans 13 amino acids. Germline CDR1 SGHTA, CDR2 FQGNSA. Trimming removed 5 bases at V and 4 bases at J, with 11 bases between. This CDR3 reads CASSPPDIYGYTF. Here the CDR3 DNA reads TGTGCCAGCAGCCCTCCCGACATCTATGGCTACACCTTC.

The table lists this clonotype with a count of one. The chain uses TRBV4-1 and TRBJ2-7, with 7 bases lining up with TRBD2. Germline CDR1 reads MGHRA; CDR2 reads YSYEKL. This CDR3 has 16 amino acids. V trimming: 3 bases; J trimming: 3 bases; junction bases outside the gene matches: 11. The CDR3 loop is CASSHRPSGIFYEQYF. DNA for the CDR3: TGCGCCAGCAGCCACCGTCCCAGCGGGATTTTCTACGAGCAGTACTTC.

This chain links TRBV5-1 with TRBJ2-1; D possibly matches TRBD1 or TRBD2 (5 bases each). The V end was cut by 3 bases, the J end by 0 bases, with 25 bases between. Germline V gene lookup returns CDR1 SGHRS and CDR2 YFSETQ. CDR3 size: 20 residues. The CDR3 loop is CASSWGGRELTLDSYNEQFF. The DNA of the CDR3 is TGCGCCAGCAGCTGGGGTGGCAGGGAGCTTACCCTTGACTCCTACAATGAGCAGTTCTTC.

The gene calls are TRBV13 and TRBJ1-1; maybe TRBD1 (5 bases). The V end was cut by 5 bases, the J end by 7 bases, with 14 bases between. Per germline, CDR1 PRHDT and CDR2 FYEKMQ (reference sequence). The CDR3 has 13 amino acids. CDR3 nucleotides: TGTGCCAGCAGCCCCGTCCGGGACCTTGAAGCTTTCTTT. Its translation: CASSPVRDLEAFF.

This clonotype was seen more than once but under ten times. The CDR3 sequence is CASSLLTSGSPGELFF. As DNA, the CDR3 is TGTGCCAGCAGCTTATTAACTAGCGGGAGCCCTGGGGAGCTGTTTTTT. The chain joins TRBV7-6 to TRBJ2-2, with 11 nucleotides matching TRBD2. J gave up 8 bases and V 2 bases, and 7 bases lay outside the gene matches. The CDR3 spans 16 residues. CDR1 and CDR2 (germline): SGHVS, FNYEAQ. Full variable domain (remainder filled in from reference TRBV7-6 and TRBJ2-2): GAGVSQSPRYKVTKRGQDVALRCDPISGHVSLYWYRQALGQGPEFLTYFNYEAQQDKSGLPNDRFSAERPEGSISTLTIQRTEQRDSAMYRCASSLLTSGSPGELFFGEGSRLTVL.

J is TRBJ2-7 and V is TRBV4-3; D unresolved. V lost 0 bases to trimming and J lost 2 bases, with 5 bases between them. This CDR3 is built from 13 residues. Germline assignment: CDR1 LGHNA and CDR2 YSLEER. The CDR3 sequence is CASSQDKTYEQYF. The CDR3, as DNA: TGCGCCAGCAGCCAAGATAAGACCTACGAGCAGTACTTC.

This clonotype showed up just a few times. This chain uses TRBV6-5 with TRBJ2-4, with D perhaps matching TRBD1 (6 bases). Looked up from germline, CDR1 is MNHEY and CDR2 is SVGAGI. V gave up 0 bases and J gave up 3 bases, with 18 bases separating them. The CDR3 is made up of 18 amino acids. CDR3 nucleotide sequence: TGTGCCAGCAGTTACTCACAGGACAGCTTAGCAGGCAAAAACATTCAGTACTTC. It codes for CASSYSQDSLAGKNIQYF.